This paragraph covers one T cell receptor (beta chain) sequence. Its antigen remains unidentified. The germline CDR1 and CDR2 sequences are DFQATT and SNEGSKA (reference sequence). The V end was cut by 7 bases, the J end by 13 bases, with 15 bases between. The CDR3 sequence is 10 residues long. The data originate from a study of T cell repertoires in cytomegalovirus infection. Whole-study context: Public signatures in TCR beta pointed to CMV infection and matching HLA type.

Notes on the study in general: There were HLA-C-restricted CMV-specific TCR beta clonotypes dominating the ex vivo response.

Via MiXCR, TCRdb re-called the reads, giving one row per CDR3 protein. Here the sample spans fewer than 700,000 distinct CDR3 sequences, 20% to 25% being singletons. Sequences were obtained from CD8+ T cells from PBMCs. The clonotype was recovered from a human donor in good health (CMV status not recorded). Some clones in this sample may be carry-over from other donors' samples. The rearrangement joins TRBV20-1 to TRBJ2-3; tentative D call: TRBD2 (6 bases). CDR3 in amino acids: CSVRGRGKYF. CDR3 bases: TGCAGTGTTCGGGGCCGGGGGAAGTATTTT.